A single sample gave rise to the 24 T cell receptor beta chains below, sequenced in a study of response to subunit inactivated influenza vaccine. TCRdb passed the RT-PCR reads through MiXCR, listing each CDR3 protein once. Of hundreds of thousands of distinct CDR3 sequences in the sample, approximately 15% were seen once. Sequencing used PBMCs from blood, obtained 11 to 12 days after vaccination. Source of these receptors: a man in his fifties or sixties who received an inactivated influenza vaccine.

The V call is TRBV2, the J call TRBJ2-5; tentative D call: TRBD2 (6 bases). The CDR3 runs 12 residues. Deletions cut 10 bases from V and 2 bases from J, with 11 bases between. Germline loops: CDR1 SNHLY, CDR2 FYNNEI. CDR3 DNA: TGTGCCAACGCGGGAATTCAAGAGACCCAGTACTTC. This translates into CANAGIQETQYF. Full variable domain (remainder filled in from reference TRBV2 and TRBJ2-5): EPEVTQTPSHQVTQMGQEVILRCVPISNHLYFYWYRQILGQKVEFLVSFYNNEISEKSEIFDDQFSVERPDGSNFTLKIRSTKLEDSAMYFCANAGIQETQYFGPGTRLLVL.

This rearrangement joins TRBV10-3 to TRBJ2-7, with TRBD2 matching 7 bases. This CDR3 has 14 amino acids. Germline V gene data show CDR1 as ENHRY and CDR2 as SYGVKD. V was clipped by 0 bases and J by 1 base; unmatched bases: 0. This CDR3 reads CAISESGGSYEQYF. CDR3 coding DNA: TGTGCCATCAGTGAGTCGGGGGGGTCCTACGAGCAGTACTTC.

Ten or more counts support this clonotype. This chain links TRBV7-9 with TRBJ2-5; D perhaps matches TRBD2 (5 bases). The ends were cut back, 5 bases at V and 4 bases at J, with 8 bases in the middle. The CDR3 contains 12 residues. Germline V gene lookup returns CDR1 SEHNR and CDR2 FQNEAQ (reference sequence). The CDR3 DNA follows: TGTGCCAGCAGCCAAGAGGGAGAGACCCAGTACTTC. Its protein is CASSQEGETQYF.

CDR3 DNA sequence: TGTGCCAGCAGCCCGAGGCGAGCGGGAGTGCGATCGGAAGATACGCAGTATTTT. This codes for CASSPRRAGVRSEDTQYF. The chain is built from TRBV7-8 and TRBJ2-3, with 8 bases matching TRBD2. The J segment lost 5 bases and the V segment lost 5 bases, leaving 18 bases of the junction unmatched. The CDR3 loop spans 18 amino acids. Germline CDR1 SGHVS, CDR2 FQNEAQ. Complete variable domain (other parts from reference TRBV7-8 and TRBJ2-3): GAGVSQSPRYKVAKRGQDVALRCDPISGHVSLFWYQQALGQGPEFLTYFQNEAQLDKSGLPSDRFFAERPEGSVSTLKIQRTQQEDSAVYLCASSPRRAGVRSEDTQYFGPGTRLTVL.

This clonotype was counted at least ten times. V is TRBV5-1 and J is TRBJ2-1; 9 bases are a match to TRBD2. Germline V gene data show CDR1 as SGHRS and CDR2 as YFSETQ. The CDR3 has 16 amino acids. The J segment lost 0 bases and the V segment lost 2 bases, leaving 3 bases of the junction unmatched. CDR3 sequence: CASSFWRGGSYNEQFF. The CDR3, as DNA: TGCGCCAGCAGCTTCTGGCGGGGGGGCTCCTACAATGAGCAGTTCTTC.

This clonotype was seen repeatedly, ten times or more. CDR3 DNA sequence: TGTGCCAGCAGCCCTGGGACCCTCTTGGACATTCAGTACTTC. This gives the protein CASSPGTLLDIQYF. This chain connects TRBV7-2 to TRBJ2-4; perhaps D is TRBD1 or TRBD2 (5 bases each). CDR1 is SGHTA, CDR2 FQGNSA, per germline. The CDR3 is made up of 14 amino acids. Trimming took 5 bases from V and 8 from J, leaving 16 bases between them. Supplemented by reference TRBV7-2 and TRBJ2-4, the full variable domain reads GAGVSQSPSNKVTEKGKDVELRCDPISGHTALYWYRQSLGQGLEFLIYFQGNSAPDKSGLPSDRFSAERTGGSVSTLTIQRTQQEDSAVYLCASSPGTLLDIQYFGAGTRLSVL.

This clonotype was observed a handful of times. One end of the junction varies from germline; a read error may be responsible. This sequence joins TRBV7-9 and TRBJ2-3, with D perhaps TRBD1 (6 bases). The germline CDR1 and CDR2 sequences are SEHNR and FQNEAQ (reference sequence). The CDR3 extends over 17 amino acids. The CDR3 reads CSSSLALSRGTADTQYF. The DNA of the CDR3 is TGTTCCAGCAGCTTAGCGTTGTCTAGGGGGACGGCAGATACGCAGTATTTT.

This chain links TRBV7-6 with TRBJ2-7; D is uncertain. In germline, CDR1 is SGHVS, CDR2 FNYEAQ. The CDR3 is made up of 13 amino acids. V was pared by 1 base and J by 7 bases, with 11 bases between. CDR3 region: CASSLDLVTEQYF. DNA for the CDR3: TGTGCCAGCAGCTTAGATCTCGTAACAGAGCAGTACTTC.

The V call is TRBV30, the J call TRBJ2-1, with 9 nucleotides matching TRBD2. Germline lookup yields CDR1 GTSNPN and CDR2 SVGIG (reference sequence). The J segment lost 0 bases and the V segment lost 2 bases, leaving 11 bases of the junction unmatched. This CDR3 contains 18 residues. CDR3 DNA: TGTGCCTGGAGTAAGGGACTAGCCTACTACAGCTCCTACAATGAGCAGTTCTTC. Its translation is CAWSKGLAYYSSYNEQFF. Using reference TRBV30 and TRBJ2-1 for the parts outside the CDR3, the full variable domain is SQTIHQWPATLVQPVGSPLSLECTVEGTSNPNLYWYRQAAGRGLQLLFYSVGIGQISSEVPQNLSASRPQDRQFILSSKKLLLSDSGFYLCAWSKGLAYYSSYNEQFFGPGTRLTVL.

There are a few counts of this clonotype. This chain connects TRBV5-1 to TRBJ1-2, with unresolved D. Germline V gene sequence: CDR1 SGHRS, CDR2 YFSETQ. This CDR3 is 11 amino acids long. V was pared by 6 bases and J by 5 bases, with 8 bases between. The DNA for the CDR3 is TGCGCCAGCATGGGAGAGTATGGCTACACCTTC. As protein: CASMGEYGYTF.

This clonotype was seen at least ten times. The V and J genes are TRBV5-1 and TRBJ2-2, with 7 bases matching TRBD2. The CDR3 loop spans 16 amino acids. V lost 4 bases and J lost 5; bases outside the gene matches: 11. CDR1 SGHRS and CDR2 YFSETQ come from the germline V gene. CDR3: CASSRGGQAITGELFF. CDR3 in DNA: TGCGCCAGCAGCCGGGGAGGGCAGGCGATTACCGGGGAGCTGTTTTTT.

This clonotype was picked up many times. The V gene is TRBV20-1, the J gene TRBJ1-2, with D possibly matching TRBD1 (6 bases). The germline CDR1 and CDR2 sequences are DFQATT and SNEGSKA (reference sequence). Trimming cost V 0 bases and J 8 bases, with 13 bases left between them. The CDR3 has 13 residues. CDR3 amino acids: CSARDLQGLGYTF. The CDR3, as DNA: TGCAGTGCTAGAGATTTACAGGGTTTGGGCTACACCTTC.

The CDR3 nucleotides read TGCAGTGCTAGAGATTTAAGCCTGAGCTCCTACGAGCAGTACTTC. Translated: CSARDLSLSSYEQYF. This chain uses TRBV20-1 with TRBJ2-7; D unresolved. The CDR3 spans 15 residues. Trimming removed 0 bases from V and 0 bases from J, with 12 bases in between. Germline V lookup: CDR1 DFQATT, CDR2 SNEGSKA (reference sequence).

This clonotype was found many times. V gene TRBV5-5 combines with J gene TRBJ2-1, with 7 bases fitting TRBD2. The J segment lost 0 bases and the V segment lost 0 bases, leaving 3 bases of the junction unmatched. Germline CDR1 SGHKS, CDR2 YYEKEE (reference sequence). The CDR3 is 16 residues long. CDR3 protein: CASSLVAGISYNEQFF. As DNA, the CDR3 is TGTGCCAGCAGCTTGGTAGCGGGTATCTCCTACAATGAGCAGTTCTTC.

The CDR3 sequence is CASSLGQNQETQYF. CDR3 coding DNA: TGCGCCAGCAGCTTGGGACAGAACCAAGAGACCCAGTACTTC. The chain carries TRBV5-1 and TRBJ2-5, with D possibly TRBD1 on 5 matching bases. Germline CDR1 reads SGHRS; CDR2 reads YFSETQ. V lost 0 bases and J 0 bases, leaving 6 bases between the germline ends. The CDR3 is made up of 14 amino acids. The whole variable domain, remainder taken from reference TRBV5-1 and TRBJ2-5, is KAGVTQTPRYLIKTRGQQVTLSCSPISGHRSVSWYQQTPGQGLQFLFEYFSETQRNKGNFPGRFSGRQFSNSRSEMNVSTLELGDSALYLCASSLGQNQETQYFGPGTRLLVL.

This clonotype was recorded at least ten times. The J gene is TRBJ2-2, the V gene TRBV5-1; D may be TRBD1 (5 bases). V shed 0 bases and J shed 5 bases, with 5 bases lying between them. The germline V gene encodes CDR1 SGHRS and CDR2 YFSETQ. The CDR3 consists of 13 residues. The CDR3 loop reads CASSLEGTGELFF. In nucleotides, the CDR3 is TGCGCCAGCAGCTTGGAGGGGACCGGGGAGCTGTTTTTT. The full variable domain, with the rest looked up from reference TRBV5-1 and TRBJ2-2, is KAGVTQTPRYLIKTRGQQVTLSCSPISGHRSVSWYQQTPGQGLQFLFEYFSETQRNKGNFPGRFSGRQFSNSRSEMNVSTLELGDSALYLCASSLEGTGELFFGEGSRLTVL.

The CDR3 reads CASSERRGSSYNSPLHF. CDR3 coding DNA: TGTGCCAGCAGTGAAAGGAGGGGGAGCTCCTATAATTCACCCCTCCACTTT. V usage is TRBV6-1 and J usage is TRBJ1-6, with a tentative D call TRBD1 (6 bases). V lost 2 bases, J lost 0 bases, and 11 bases lay in between. Germline CDR1 reads MNHNS; CDR2 reads SASEGT. The CDR3 is 17 amino acids.

This clonotype came up a few times. The chain is built from TRBV5-6 and TRBJ1-2; D remains ambiguous. CDR1 is SGHDT and CDR2 is YYEEEE in the germline V gene. The CDR3 is 14 residues long. The V end was cut by 0 bases, the J end by 4 bases, with 10 bases between. The CDR3 protein is CASSLGRSGYGYTF. The DNA of the CDR3 is TGTGCCAGCAGCTTGGGCAGGAGCGGCTATGGCTACACCTTC.

The chain has TRBV29-1 and TRBJ2-7; 10 bases are a match to TRBD1. CDR3 size: 13 residues. Per the germline V gene, CDR1 is SQVTM and CDR2 is ANQGSEA. Unmatched junction bases numbered 6, after V lost 6 bases and J lost 4 bases. This CDR3 reads CSVATGGLYEQYF. The CDR3 DNA reads as TGCAGCGTCGCGACAGGGGGCTTATACGAGCAGTACTTC.

This clonotype was counted many times. V usage is TRBV24-1 and J usage is TRBJ2-3, with D unclear. Germline loops: CDR1 KGHDR, CDR2 SFDVKD. V lost 3 bases, J lost 5 bases, and 11 bases lay in between. The length of the CDR3 is 14 residues. The CDR3 DNA sequence: TGTGCCACCAGTGATGTAAGACAAAAAGATACGCAGTATTTT. Translated, it gives CATSDVRQKDTQYF.

The CDR3 sequence: CASSLVALWRGGKETQYF. The CDR3 DNA reads as TGTGCCAGCAGCTTAGTCGCTTTGTGGCGGGGGGGAAAAGAGACCCAGTACTTC. V and J are TRBV7-8 and TRBJ2-5; the match to TRBD2 covers 9 bases. The CDR3 is 18 amino acids. Trimming at V came to 1 base and at J to 3 bases, leaving 12 bases not matched to a gene. Germline CDR1 and CDR2: SGHVS and FQNEAQ.

This clonotype was seen a few times. The V gene is TRBV12-3 or TRBV12-4, the J gene TRBJ2-4; perhaps TRBD1 as D (6 bases). V was cut by 7 bases and J by 5 bases, with 12 bases left in between. This CDR3 region has 13 residues. CDR3: CASNGRGENIQYF. The CDR3 bases are TGTGCCAGCAACGGCAGGGGCGAAAACATTCAGTACTTC.

This sequence joins TRBV29-1 and TRBJ2-1, with D maybe TRBD1 (7 bases). The length of the CDR3 is 12 residues. Germline CDR1 reads SQVTM; CDR2 reads ANQGSEA. V was pared by 3 bases and J by 6 bases, with 9 bases between. CDR3 bases: TGCAGCGTTGATCAGGGGGGCAATGAGCAGTTCTTC. Translating gives CSVDQGGNEQFF.

J is TRBJ2-1 and V is TRBV11-2; 14 bases are a match to TRBD2. V was pared by 5 bases and J by 0 bases, with 9 bases of the junction left unmatched. Germline V gene data show CDR1 as SGHAT and CDR2 as FQNNGV. The CDR3 sequence is 19 residues long. The CDR3 DNA is TGTGCCAGCAGCAGCCGCCTGGGACTAGCGGGAGCCTCCTACAATGAGCAGTTCTTC. It encodes CASSSRLGLAGASYNEQFF.